The 21 T cell receptor beta chains in this list originate from one sample, sequenced in a study of T cell repertoires in cytomegalovirus infection. TCRdb re-derived calls from the reads in MiXCR, one entry per CDR3 protein. The profile shows roughly 720,000 distinct CDR3 sequences, under 40% of them singletons. The sample comprised PBMCs. The receptors come from a human donor in good health (CMV status not recorded). Some clones in this sample may be carry-over from other donors' samples.

Concerning this clonotype: The junction departs from the called germline gene at one end, perhaps through a read error. V usage is TRBV7-7 and J usage is TRBJ1-4, with 8 bases lining up with TRBD1. Germline CDR1 and CDR2: SSHAT and FNYEAQ (reference sequence). The CDR3 is 17 residues long. The CDR3 region is CASSLPQGDSLHEKLFF. CDR3 DNA sequence: TGTGCTAGCAGCTTACCACAGGGGGATTCCCTACATGAAAAACTGTTTTTT. Combining the CDR3 with reference TRBV7-7 and TRBJ1-4 gives the whole variable domain GAGVSQSPRYKVTKRGQDVTLRCDPISSHATLYWYQQALGQGPEFLTYFNYEAQPDKSGLPSDRFSAERPEGSISTLTIQRTEQRDSAMYRCASSLPQGDSLHEKLFFGSGTQLSVL.

The chain has TRBV2 and TRBJ2-5, with TRBD2 matching over 7 bases. The germline V gene has CDR1 SNHLY and CDR2 FYNNEI. J lost 2 bases, V lost 11 bases, and 14 bases had no gene match. The CDR3 has 15 amino acids. CDR3 in amino acids: CAPQKGDYQQETQYF. CDR3 coding DNA: TGTGCCCCCCAAAAAGGGGACTACCAACAAGAGACCCAGTACTTC.

This clonotype showed up just a few times. This sequence joins TRBV7-6 and TRBJ2-5; D gene unclear. CDR3 size: 12 residues. Per germline, CDR1 SGHVS and CDR2 FNYEAQ. V dropped 4 bases and J dropped 4 bases, with 7 bases sitting between them. The CDR3 DNA sequence: TGTGCCAGCAGCTCCTGGGGAGAGACCCAGTACTTC. Protein: CASSSWGETQYF.

The rearrangement links TRBV20-1 to TRBJ2-1, with D maybe TRBD2 (6 bases). Germline lookup yields CDR1 DFQATT and CDR2 SNEGSKA (reference sequence). Trimming cost V 4 bases and J 9 bases, with 16 bases left between them. The CDR3 length is 13 residues. The CDR3 region has the DNA TGCAGTGCTACCTTCGGTAGTAGCGGTGAGCAGTTCTTC. Amino acids: CSATFGSSGEQFF.

The genes are TRBV5-5 and TRBJ2-7; D not certain. Germline loops: CDR1 SGHKS, CDR2 YYEKEE (reference sequence). The CDR3 is made up of 18 amino acids. V dropped 4 bases and J dropped 4 bases, with 27 bases sitting between them. In nucleotides, the CDR3 is TGTGCCAGCAGCCACTCCACGGGTCCGGTAGTGGGTGCTTACGAGCAGTACTTC. Protein sequence: CASSHSTGPVVGAYEQYF.

CDR3 bases: TGTGCCAGCAGCCCCCGACAGGGGAGGCCCGAGCAGTACTTC. This encodes CASSPRQGRPEQYF. The gene calls are TRBV27 and TRBJ2-7; 8 positions agree with TRBD1. This CDR3 has 14 residues. Trimming took 6 bases from V and 6 from J; bases not matched to a gene: 10. Looked up from germline, CDR1 is MNHEY and CDR2 is SMNVEV (reference sequence).

J is TRBJ1-1 and V is TRBV11-2; 7 bases align to TRBD1. There are 17 residues in the CDR3. The germline gives CDR1 SGHAT, CDR2 FQNNGV. The V and J ends lost 2 bases and 2 bases, in that order; junction bases with no gene match: 11. CDR3 amino acids: CASSLRSPGQFNTEAFF. DNA for the CDR3: TGTGCCAGCAGCTTACGGTCCCCGGGACAGTTTAACACTGAAGCTTTCTTT.

This clonotype was counted at least ten times. The chain employs TRBV7-2 and TRBJ2-1; perhaps D is TRBD1 or TRBD2 (5 bases each). V gave up 1 base and J gave up 0 bases, with 10 bases separating them. The CDR3 has 16 amino acids. Germline loops: CDR1 SGHTA, CDR2 FQGNSA. CDR3 sequence (DNA): TGTGCCAGCAGCTTAGATTCTGGGGGCTCCTACAATGAGCAGTTCTTC. Its translation: CASSLDSGGSYNEQFF.

The chain has TRBV28 and TRBJ1-3; D may be TRBD1 (5 bases). V was trimmed by 8 bases and J by 0 bases, leaving 14 bases between them. The CDR3 is made up of 15 amino acids. Germline V gene lookup returns CDR1 MDHEN and CDR2 SYDVKM. The CDR3 reads CASLSRAHSGNTIYF. CDR3 in DNA: TGTGCCAGCCTTTCCAGGGCCCACTCTGGAAACACCATATATTTT.

This clonotype was found many times. The chain employs TRBV7-2 and TRBJ1-3; D uncertain. Between the trimmed V and J ends, which lost 2 bases and 0 bases, there was a span of 11 bases. The CDR3 runs to 16 residues. CDR1 SGHTA and CDR2 FQGNSA come from the germline V gene. Written as DNA, the CDR3 is TGTGCCAGCAGCTTATCCTGGACGGTCTCTGGAAACACCATATATTTT. It encodes CASSLSWTVSGNTIYF.

The chain has TRBV6-1 and TRBJ2-1; D might be TRBD2 (7 bases). Germline-derived CDR1 and CDR2 are MNHNS and SASEGT. The CDR3 contains 14 residues. Trimming pared 4 bases from V and 9 bases from J, leaving 16 bases between. CDR3 residues: CASSAGAGASEQFF. DNA of the CDR3: TGTGCCAGCAGTGCGGGGGCGGGAGCGAGTGAGCAGTTCTTC.

This clonotype was observed many times. The V call is TRBV11-2, the J call TRBJ1-5; D is uncertain. Trimming shortened V by 6 bases and J by 0 bases, and 3 bases separated the two germline ends. There are 12 residues in the CDR3. Germline V lookup: CDR1 SGHAT, CDR2 FQNNGV. The CDR3 reads CASSDSNQPQHF. Here the CDR3 DNA reads TGTGCCAGCAGTGATAGCAATCAGCCCCAGCATTTT.

In regard to this clonotype: A much larger clone lies a single base off, so this may be a read error. The chain uses TRBV7-2 and TRBJ1-1; 8 nucleotides line up with TRBD1. The germline V gene encodes CDR1 SGHTA and CDR2 FQGNSA. This CDR3 comprises 15 residues. CDR3 nucleotides: TGTGACAGCAGCTCGCGGACAGGGAGAAACACTGAAGCTTTCTTT. It translates to CDSSSRTGRNTEAFF.

The gene calls are TRBV18 and TRBJ2-3; D gene uncertain. The CDR3 totals 15 residues. Per the germline V gene, CDR1 is KGHSH and CDR2 is LQKENI. V was trimmed by 2 bases and J by 0 bases, leaving 9 bases between them. CDR3: CASSPSAGSTDTQYF. In DNA form, the CDR3 reads TGTGCCAGCTCACCATCCGCAGGAAGCACAGATACGCAGTATTTT.

This sequence joins TRBV28 and TRBJ2-7, with 9 bases identical to TRBD1. V lost 7 bases to trimming and J lost 7 bases; unmatched junction nucleotides: 11. In germline, CDR1 is MDHEN, CDR2 SYDVKM. The CDR3 sequence is 14 residues long. CDR3 in DNA: TGTGCCAGCACGCCGGGACAGGGCTTGGGGGAGCAGTACTTC. This translates into CASTPGQGLGEQYF.

Points on this clonotype: One end of the junction varies from germline; a read error may be responsible. The rearrangement uses TRBV24-1 and TRBJ1-5; D is ambiguous. This CDR3 is 14 amino acids long. Germline CDR1 and CDR2: KGHDR and SFDVKD. For the CDR3, the DNA is TGTGCCACCGGTGACGCGAGGTCTAATCAGCCCCAGCATTTT. It codes for CATGDARSNQPQHF.

A few counts support this clonotype. The rearrangement joins TRBV7-2 to TRBJ2-7; tentative D call: TRBD1 (5 bases). Germline CDR1 reads SGHTA; CDR2 reads FQGNSA. V was trimmed by 0 bases and J by 7 bases, leaving 13 bases between them. The CDR3 is 14 amino acids. For the CDR3, the DNA is TGTGCCAGCAGCTTAGCCCAGGGCCTGGGTGAGCAGTACTTC. It encodes CASSLAQGLGEQYF.

This clonotype has more than one count but fewer than ten. V usage is TRBV10-3 and J usage is TRBJ2-7; 8 nucleotides match TRBD2. Trimming at V came to 6 bases and at J to 0 bases, leaving 19 bases not matched to a gene. The germline V gene has CDR1 ENHRY and CDR2 SYGVKD. This CDR3 is 19 amino acids long. The CDR3 DNA sequence: TGTGCCATCAGGGAAGGACTGAGTATTGCCGGGACTAGCTCCTACGAGCAGTACTTC. As protein: CAIREGLSIAGTSSYEQYF.

The rearrangement uses TRBV7-4 and TRBJ1-4; D possibly corresponds to TRBD1 (5 bases). V lost 1 base to trimming and J lost 6 bases, with 18 bases between them. This CDR3 has 17 residues. Germline CDR1 reads SGHVT; CDR2 reads SQSDAQ. Written as DNA, the CDR3 is TGTGCCAGCAGCTTAGGAGGAAGGGGCGCGGCTTATGAAAAACTGTTTTTT. Residues: CASSLGGRGAAYEKLFF.

In nucleotides, the CDR3 is TGTGCCATCAGCGGGGACGGGACCCAGTACTTC. Translating it yields CAISGDGTQYF. V and J are TRBV10-3 and TRBJ2-5; D is tentatively TRBD1 or TRBD2 (5 bases each). This CDR3 region has 11 residues. Germline CDR1 and CDR2: ENHRY and SYGVKD. V shed 6 bases and J shed 7 bases, with 9 bases lying between them.

With respect to this clonotype: Mismatch with germline at one junction end may stem from a read error. This chain connects TRBV6-1 to TRBJ1-6, with D maybe TRBD1 (5 bases). CDR3 length: 13 amino acids. CDR1 and CDR2 (germline): MNHNS, SASEGT. The CDR3 region is CASIEGRTRALHF. In nucleotides, the CDR3 is TGTGCCAGCATTGAAGGACGGACCAGGGCCCTCCACTTT.